The rows below give T cell receptor beta chains drawn from one sample of a study of blood T cell repertoires in COVID-19. The protocol was immunoSEQ multiplex PCR, while the TCRdb copy is restricted to in-frame clones and leaves out a portion. The data contain roughly 53,000 clones, 80% to 90% of them singletons. Sequencing input: peripheral blood. Receptor source: a woman of 80 years or more with COVID-19, enrolled during active disease. CDR3s include the opening cysteine and the closing phenylalanine or tryptophan. The order of the fields is J gene, clone size, D gene, V gene, CDR3 protein, CDR3 DNA. A D gene is named only where the DNA matches it firmly. Size tells how often a clone was seen (once, few, many) or the class of an expanded clone, and some rows leave it out.

>TRBJ2-3|NA|NA|TRBV4-1
CASSQAAGLAKDTQYF
TGCGCCAGCAGCCAAGCTGCGGGGCTGGCCAAAGATACGCAGTATTTT
>TRBJ2-7|NA|TRBD1|TRBV19
CASSSPGTGRHEQYF
TGTGCCAGTAGTAGCCCCGGGACAGGGAGGCACGAGCAGTACTTC
>TRBJ1-3|NA|NA|TRBV7-6
CASSLTPGQDGNTIYF
TGTGCCAGCAGTTTAACACCGGGACAAGATGGAAACACCATATATTTT
>TRBJ2-7|NA|NA|TRBV18
CASSRPGYYEQYF
TGTGCCAGCTCACGGCCAGGGTACTACGAGCAGTACTTC
>TRBJ1-1|NA|TRBD1|TRBV11-2
CASSHRQGVGQGEAFF
TGTGCCAGCAGTCATAGACAGGGAGTCGGGCAAGGTGAAGCTTTCTTT
>TRBJ1-2|NA|NA|TRBV6-1
CASSEILPRDYGYTF
TGTGCCAGCAGTGAAATTCTGCCCAGGGACTATGGCTACACCTTC
>TRBJ2-5|NA|TRBD1|TRBV29-1
CSVVIRGETQYF
TGCAGCGTTGTAATCAGGGGGGAGACCCAGTACTTC
>TRBJ2-1|NA|TRBD2|TRBV18
CASSSGLAGNEQFF
TGTGCCAGCTCATCCGGACTAGCGGGGAATGAGCAGTTCTTC
>TRBJ1-2|NA|TRBD1|TRBV19
CASDTAGTGGNNYGYTF
TGTGCCAGTGATACCGCCGGGACAGGGGGAAACAACTATGGCTACACCTTC
>TRBJ1-1|NA|NA|TRBV7-2
CASSLAPLDISLAFF
TGTGCCAGCAGCTTAGCCCCTTTGGACATCTCCCTGGCTTTCTTT
>TRBJ2-1|NA|NA|TRBV15
CATSRELTPYNEQFF
TGTGCCACCAGCAGGGAGTTGACCCCCTACAATGAGCAGTTCTTC
>TRBJ2-4|NA|TRBD2|TRBV10-3
CAISVAGGSKNIQYF
TGTGCCATCAGTGTAGCGGGGGGCTCCAAAAACATTCAGTACTTC
>TRBJ2-2|NA|NA|TRBV7-2
CASSLAVRTGELFF
TGTGCCAGCAGCTTAGCTGTGCGGACCGGGGAGCTGTTTTTT
>TRBJ1-6|NA|NA|TRBV15
CATSVSYSSYNSPLHF
TGTGCCACCAGCGTTTCTTATAGCTCCTATAATTCACCCCTCCACTTT
>TRBJ1-5|NA|NA|TRBV11-2
CASSLDVFQPQHF
TGTGCCAGCAGCTTAGATGTCTTTCAGCCCCAGCATTTT
>TRBJ2-7|NA|TRBD1|TRBV6-2/TRBV6-3
CASSDGQGDSYEQYF
TGTGCCAGCAGTGACGGACAGGGGGACTCCTACGAGCAGTACTTC
>TRBJ1-6|NA|NA|TRBV18
CASSPPFQSPLHF
TGTGCCAGCTCACCACCGTTTCAATCACCCCTCCACTTT
>TRBJ2-3|NA|NA|TRBV18
CASSSQHRRDTQYF
TGTGCCAGCTCATCGCAACACAGGAGAGATACGCAGTATTTT
>TRBJ2-7|NA|TRBD2|TRBV5-1
CASSEGLVIYEQYF
TGCGCCAGCAGCGAGGGACTAGTCATCTACGAGCAGTACTTC
>TRBJ1-6|NA|TRBD1|TRBV24-1
CATSEDTGVRTEDFNSPLHF
TGTGCCACCAGTGAAGATACAGGGGTAAGGACCGAAGACTTTAATTCACCCCTCCACTTT
>TRBJ1-1|NA|NA|TRBV3-1/TRBV3-2
CASSSGQYNTEAFF
TGTGCCAGCAGCTCGGGACAATACAACACTGAAGCTTTCTTT
>TRBJ2-4|NA|NA|TRBV5-1
CASSPSPRAKNIQYF
TGCGCCAGCAGCCCCTCCCCCCGGGCCAAAAACATTCAGTACTTC
>TRBJ2-7|NA|NA|TRBV27
CASSFLGVEQYF
TGTGCCAGCAGTTTCCTCGGGGTCGAGCAGTACTTC
>TRBJ1-1|NA|NA|TRBV18
CASSPQPAELNTEAFF
TGTGCCAGCTCACCTCAACCGGCGGAGTTAAACACTGAAGCTTTCTTT
>TRBJ2-3|NA|TRBD2|TRBV11-3
CASRSSGSTDTQYF
TGTGCCAGCAGGAGTAGCGGGAGTACAGATACGCAGTATTTT
>TRBJ1-5|NA|NA|TRBV30
CAWSVGWGLSNQPQHF
TGTGCCTGGAGTGTAGGGTGGGGACTAAGCAATCAGCCCCAGCATTTT
>TRBJ1-2|NA|TRBD1|TRBV5-1
CASSSGGQGASPNYGYTF
TGCGCCAGCAGCTCCGGGGGGCAGGGGGCCTCTCCTAACTATGGCTACACCTTC
>TRBJ2-7|NA|TRBD1|TRBV5-4
CATGTGAYEQYF
TGTGCCACCGGGACAGGGGCCTACGAGCAGTACTTC
>TRBJ2-7|NA|NA|TRBV21-1
CASSKPMLAGVRYEQYF
TGTGCCAGCAGCAAACCCATGCTAGCGGGAGTTAGGTACGAGCAGTACTTC
>TRBJ2-7|NA|NA|TRBV30
CATHRVGQIYEQYF
TGTGCCACGCACAGGGTGGGGCAGATCTACGAGCAGTACTTC
>TRBJ1-4|NA|NA|TRBV30
CAWRHPPGELFF
TGTGCCTGGAGGCACCCCCCCGGGGAACTGTTTTTT
>TRBJ2-3|NA|NA|TRBV5-4
CASSLAGRRGQNTQYF
TGTGCCAGCAGCTTGGCGGGGCGCAGGGGTCAGAATACGCAGTATTTT
>TRBJ2-5|NA|TRBD2|TRBV28
CASSYGGGETQYF
TGTGCCAGCAGCTACGGCGGGGGAGAGACCCAGTACTTC
>TRBJ2-3|NA|TRBD2|TRBV7-9
CASSLLAGATDTQYF
TGTGCCAGCAGCCTGCTAGCGGGAGCTACAGATACGCAGTATTTT
>TRBJ2-5|NA|TRBD2|TRBV24-1
CATSDPGSGSRETQYF
TGTGCCACCAGTGATCCAGGTAGCGGGAGTCGCGAGACCCAGTACTTC
>TRBJ2-1|NA|NA|TRBV7-7
CASSLVATASYNEQFF
TGTGCTAGCAGCTTAGTCGCGACAGCGAGTTACAATGAGCAGTTCTTC
>TRBJ1-5|once|NA|TRBV4-2
CASSQDAGTAGNQPQHF
TGTGCCAGCAGCCAAGATGCGGGTACGGCCGGCAATCAGCCCCAGCATTTT
>TRBJ2-7|NA|TRBD2|TRBV28
CASRTSDYEQYF
TGTGCCAGCAGGACTAGCGACTACGAGCAGTACTTC
>TRBJ2-3|NA|TRBD1|TRBV11-2
CASSPRRDSSYF
TGTGCCAGCAGCCCCCGTCGGGACAGTTCGTATTTT
>TRBJ2-5|few|NA|TRBV5-5
CASSFGVLETQYF
TGTGCCAGCAGCTTCGGGGTCTTGGAGACCCAGTACTTC
>TRBJ1-2|once|NA|TRBV7-9
CASSSQVNYGYTF
TGTGCCAGCAGCTCACAGGTTAACTATGGCTACACCTTC
>TRBJ2-1|NA|TRBD1|TRBV5-1
CASSFRGTGGGNEQFF
TGCGCCAGCAGCTTTAGGGGGACAGGGGGCGGGAATGAGCAGTTCTTC
>TRBJ1-1|NA|NA|TRBV18
CASSGVSGAGTEAFF
TGTGCCAGCTCAGGCGTCTCAGGGGCTGGCACTGAAGCTTTCTTT
>TRBJ1-1|NA|NA|TRBV2
CASSPIRTDKAFF
TGTGCCAGCAGCCCGATAAGGACAGACAAAGCTTTCTTT
>TRBJ2-2|NA|TRBD2|TRBV3-1/TRBV3-2
CASSHEPLGLAGGSSGELFF
TGTGCCAGCAGCCATGAACCTTTGGGACTAGCGGGGGGGTCCAGCGGGGAGCTGTTTTTT
>TRBJ1-5|NA|NA|TRBV5-1
CASSPEGQPQHF
TGCGCCAGCAGCCCGGAGGGTCAGCCCCAGCATTTT
>TRBJ1-3|NA|NA|TRBV5-1
CASSTGIQGNTIYF
TGCGCCAGTTCGACCGGGATTCAAGGAAACACCATATATTTT
>TRBJ1-5|NA|TRBD1|TRBV28
CASSLTGGTFNQPQHF
TGTGCCAGCAGTTTAACAGGGGGTACCTTTAATCAGCCCCAGCATTTT
>TRBJ1-6|NA|TRBD1|TRBV2
CASRPRQGVSPLHF
TGTGCCAGCAGGCCCCGACAGGGGGTTTCACCCCTCCACTTT
>TRBJ2-1|NA|NA|TRBV24-1
CATSDLRVSANEQFF
TGTGCCACCAGTGATTTGCGGGTGTCGGCCAATGAGCAGTTCTTC
>TRBJ2-1|NA|TRBD2|TRBV9
CASSPRNPGTTVSSYNEQFF
TGTGCCAGCAGCCCCCGGAACCCTGGGACTACCGTTAGCTCCTACAATGAGCAGTTCTTC
>TRBJ2-7|NA|NA|TRBV10-3
CAISEEQFYEQYF
TGTGCCATCAGTGAGGAACAGTTCTACGAGCAGTACTTC
>TRBJ1-5|NA|NA|TRBV20-1
CSASQRGVGGQPQHF
TGCAGTGCTAGTCAGAGAGGAGTAGGCGGTCAGCCCCAGCATTTT
>TRBJ2-1|NA|TRBD2|TRBV24-1
CATSELAGGSYNEQFF
TGTGCCACCAGTGAGCTAGCGGGAGGCTCCTACAATGAGCAGTTCTTC